This T cell receptor (beta chain) was documented in a study of blood T cell repertoires in COVID-19. Clones were sequenced by immunoSEQ multiplex PCR, and TCRdb holds only the in-frame ones, with some missing. There are approximately 280,000 clones in the sample; roughly nine tenths occur only once, and about 6% lies in the top ten. V was pared by 4 bases and J by 3 bases, with 10 bases between. Germline loops: CDR1 MNHEY, CDR2 SVGEGT. This CDR3 region has 13 residues. The clonotype originates from a middle-aged woman who had recovered from COVID-19. The rearrangement joins TRBV6-2 or TRBV6-3 to TRBJ2-7; D is ambiguous. Input material: PBMCs or T cells enriched from blood (not recorded which). The CDR3 spells CASSSYSDYEQYF. The CDR3 DNA sequence: TGTGCCAGCAGTTCTTACAGTGACTACGAGCAGTACTTC.